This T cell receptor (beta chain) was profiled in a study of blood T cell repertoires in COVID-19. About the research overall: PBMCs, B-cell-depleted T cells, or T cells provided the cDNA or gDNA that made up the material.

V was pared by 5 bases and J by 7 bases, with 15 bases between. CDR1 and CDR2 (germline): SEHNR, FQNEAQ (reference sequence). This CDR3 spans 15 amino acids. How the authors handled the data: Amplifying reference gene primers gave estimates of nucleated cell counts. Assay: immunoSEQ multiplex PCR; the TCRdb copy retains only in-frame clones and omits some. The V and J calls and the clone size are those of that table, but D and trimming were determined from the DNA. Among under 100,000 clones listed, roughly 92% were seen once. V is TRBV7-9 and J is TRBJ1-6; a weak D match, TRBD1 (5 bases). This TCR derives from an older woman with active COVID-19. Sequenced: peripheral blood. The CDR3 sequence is CASSPRGDSNSPLHF. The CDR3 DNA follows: TGTGCCAGCAGCCCGCGAGGGGACTCCAATTCACCCCTCCACTTT.